The source of this T cell receptor beta chain is a study of blood T cell repertoires in COVID-19. Study details: COVID-19 samples from acute and convalescent phases originated in the United States, Italy and Spain.

A COVID-19 case was met by exposed participants within 2 weeks before study entry. Germline lookup yields CDR1 SEHNR and CDR2 FQNEAQ (reference sequence). Trimming left V 5 bases short and J 2 bases short, with 17 bases between. The CDR3 extends over 16 amino acids. Profiled with immunoSEQ multiplex PCR; TCRdb holds only in-frame clones, not every one. The sample consists of over 250,000 clones, about four fifths of them appearing once. Input material: PBMCs or T cells enriched from blood (not recorded which). The clonotype comes from a man between 35 and 55 years old who had been exposed to COVID-19. The chain is built from TRBV7-9 and TRBJ2-3; maybe TRBD1 (6 bases). CDR3 nucleotides: TGTGCCAGCAGCCCTGGACAGACTCAAACCACAGATACGCAGTATTTT. Translation gives CASSPGQTQTTDTQYF.